The 10 T cell receptor beta chains reported below all come from one sample, sequenced in a study of T-cell reconstitution after alpha-beta-depleted transplantation in children (dated by TCRdb to the mid-2010s). The intended sense of this specimen's treatment or condition label: allogeneic hematopoietic cell transplantation with graft depleted of TCRalphabeta T cells and CD19 B cells. Libraries were built with PCR. Sequencing was carried out with an Illumina HiSeq 2500. Molecular barcoding was employed in the preparation of TCR libraries, with unique molecular identifiers being used to normalize TCRbeta repertoire quantification. TCRdb's own reprocessing of the public reads used fastp at Q25 and MiXCR and kept productive beta chains. Identical CDR3 protein sequences are pooled into one entry, listed with their most common genes and DNA. The sample includes a few hundred thousand distinct CDR3 sequences, with roughly 30% observed a single time. Of the sample, under 45% falls within the top ten clones.

Sequenced here: PBMCs, sampled before TCRalphabeta/CD19-depleted stem cell transplant. These receptors all stem from a boy in the first two years of life with Wiskott-Aldrich syndrome, due to receive a stem cell transplant.

The chain couples TRBV20-1 to TRBJ2-7; no clear D. The germline V gene has CDR1 DFQATT and CDR2 SNEGSKA (reference sequence). The CDR3 runs 10 residues. The CDR3 reads CSEYTYEQYF. CDR3 bases: TGCAGCGAATACACCTACGAGCAGTACTTC.

The rearrangement joins TRBV12-3 or TRBV12-4 to TRBJ1-6; D remains unclear. The CDR3 sequence is 13 residues long. V was shortened by 8 bases and J by 6 bases, with 11 bases between the two germline ends. CDR3 sequence (DNA): TGTGCCAGCGGATTTTTGTCTAATTCACCCCTCCACTTT. Translation gives CASGFLSNSPLHF.

Only a few counts were recorded for this clonotype. The CDR3 protein is CASSLRTSGDDEQYF. For the CDR3, the DNA is TGCGCCAGCAGCTTGAGGACTAGCGGAGACGACGAGCAGTACTTC. The V gene is TRBV5-1, the J gene TRBJ2-7; 10 nucleotides agree with TRBD2. V lost 1 base to trimming and J lost 5 bases; unmatched junction nucleotides: 6. Per germline, CDR1 SGHRS and CDR2 YFSETQ. The CDR3 consists of 15 residues.

This clonotype occurred a few times. This chain joins TRBV4-1 and TRBJ2-1, with D possibly being TRBD2 (6 bases). From germline, CDR1 is MGHRA and CDR2 YSYEKL. The CDR3 runs to 16 residues. Trimming removed 1 base at V and 0 bases at J, with 10 bases between. CDR3: CASSQAVGSSYNEQFF. The CDR3 bases are TGCGCCAGCAGCCAAGCAGTCGGGAGCTCCTACAATGAGCAGTTCTTC.

This rearrangement joins TRBV5-1 to TRBJ2-5, with a possible D match to TRBD1 (6 bases). Germline V lookup: CDR1 SGHRS, CDR2 YFSETQ. The V end was cut by 3 bases, the J end by 3 bases, with 15 bases between. The CDR3 length is 15 residues. The CDR3 region has the DNA TGCGCCAGCAGCTCAACCGGGACACCTGAAGAGACCCAGTACTTC. Amino acid sequence: CASSSTGTPEETQYF.

This clonotype was seen only a few times. The chain employs TRBV20-1 and TRBJ2-7, with 10 bases that match TRBD2. The V gene end was trimmed by 6 bases and the J gene end by 1 base; junction bases not matched to a gene: 6. The CDR3 consists of 14 residues. Germline V gene sequence: CDR1 DFQATT, CDR2 SNEGSKA (reference sequence). CDR3 DNA: TGCAGTGCACCACTAGCGGGAAGGTCCTACGAGCAGTACTTC. Encoded protein: CSAPLAGRSYEQYF.

The chain links TRBV10-3 to TRBJ2-1, with TRBD2 matching 9 bases. V gave up 7 bases and J gave up 7 bases; unmatched junction bases: 8. CDR3 length: 14 residues. The germline V gene has CDR1 ENHRY and CDR2 SYGVKD. CDR3 sequence reads: CAIMGASGKNEQFF. Here the CDR3 DNA reads TGTGCCATCATGGGGGCTAGCGGGAAAAATGAGCAGTTCTTC.

This clonotype was detected a few times. The chain has TRBV25-1 and TRBJ2-7; 13 bases are shared with TRBD2. Germline CDR1 and CDR2: MGHDK and SYGVNS. V shed 6 bases and J 3 bases; nucleotides not matched to a gene: 8. CDR3 length: 16 amino acids. The CDR3 DNA is TGTGCCAGCAGGGAGGGGACTAGCGGGAACCACTACGAGCAGTACTTC. Amino acids: CASREGTSGNHYEQYF.

The V and J genes are TRBV4-2 and TRBJ2-2; the D gene is possibly TRBD1 (5 bases). The ends were cut back, 9 bases at V and 2 bases at J, with 19 bases in the middle. Germline V gene data show CDR1 as LGHNA and CDR2 as YNFKEQ. CDR3 size: 16 residues. The DNA of the CDR3 is TGTGCCAGGGGCCCCAGGGTTCTCTTTAACACCGGGGAGCTGTTTTTT. Its protein product is CARGPRVLFNTGELFF.

There are a few counts of this clonotype. The chain recombines TRBV5-5 with TRBJ2-2; tentatively, D is TRBD1 or TRBD2 (5 bases each). The V gene lost 3 bases and the J gene lost 1 base, with 10 bases spanning the gap. The CDR3 has 15 residues. Germline assignment: CDR1 SGHKS and CDR2 YYEKEE (reference sequence). The CDR3: CASSSEGWNTGELFF. The DNA of the CDR3 is TGTGCCAGCAGCTCCGAGGGGTGGAACACCGGGGAGCTGTTTTTT.